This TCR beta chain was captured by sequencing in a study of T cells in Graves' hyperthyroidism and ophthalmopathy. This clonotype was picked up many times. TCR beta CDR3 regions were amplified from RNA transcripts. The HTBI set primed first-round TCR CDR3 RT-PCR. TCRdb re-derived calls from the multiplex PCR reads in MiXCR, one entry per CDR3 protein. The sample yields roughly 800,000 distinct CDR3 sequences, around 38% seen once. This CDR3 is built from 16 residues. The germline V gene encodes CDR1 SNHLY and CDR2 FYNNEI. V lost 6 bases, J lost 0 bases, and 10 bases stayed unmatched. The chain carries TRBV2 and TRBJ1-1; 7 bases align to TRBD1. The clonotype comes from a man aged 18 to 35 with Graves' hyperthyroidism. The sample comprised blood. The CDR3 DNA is TGTGCCAGCAGGGGTACCGGGACAGCCATGAACACTGAAGCTTTCTTT. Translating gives CASRGTGTAMNTEAFF. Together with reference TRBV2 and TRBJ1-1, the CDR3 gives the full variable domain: EPEVTQTPSHQVTQMGQEVILRCVPISNHLYFYWYRQILGQKVEFLVSFYNNEISEKSEIFDDQFSVERPDGSNFTLKIRSTKLEDSAMYFCASRGTGTAMNTEAFFGQGTRLTVV.